Listed below are T cell receptor beta chains from one sample, sequenced in a study of T cell responses to AZD1222 COVID-19 vaccine. Assay: immunoSEQ multiplex PCR; the TCRdb copy retains only in-frame clones and omits some. The table includes 200,000 or so clones, roughly 93% detected once. The sample in question was peripheral blood, obtained on day 0 of AZD1222 vaccination. Source of these receptors: an adult in good health. The conserved cysteine and the conserved F or W are not part of the CDR3 here.

V: TRBV10-3
J: TRBJ2-7
CDR3: AIREEQTHEQY

V: TRBV7-3
J: TRBJ1-2
CDR3: ASSPATTGVHGYT

V: TRBV18
J: TRBJ2-7
CDR3: ASSPRPSGSYEQY

V: TRBV12-3/TRBV12-4
J: TRBJ1-2
CDR3: ASSLGTGDGYT

V: TRBV6-6
J: TRBJ1-3
CDR3: ASRTQAETGNTIY

V: TRBV21-1
J: TRBJ2-4
CDR3: ASSKARRWRKAKNIQY

V: TRBV4-1
J: TRBJ1-5
CDR3: ASSQVQSSNQPQH

V: TRBV7-2
J: TRBJ2-7
CDR3: ASSSTGYEQY

V: TRBV7-9
J: TRBJ1-1
CDR3: ASSLEGGRNTEAF

V: TRBV11-2
J: TRBJ2-3
CDR3: ASSQLFGTLTQY

V: TRBV18
J: TRBJ1-1
CDR3: ASSPRGVLAEAF

V: TRBV6-5
J: TRBJ2-7
CDR3: ASSYSWTGSLYEQY

V: TRBV29-1
J: TRBJ2-7
CDR3: SVEVRENYEQY

V: TRBV27
J: TRBJ2-5
CDR3: ASSFVAGRGQETQY

V: TRBV28
J: TRBJ2-5
CDR3: ASSLRQAEETQY

V: TRBV6-5
J: TRBJ2-7
CDR3: ASRRDRGNEQY

V: TRBV6-7
J: TRBJ2-7
CDR3: ASRDRGLPNPSPPY

V: TRBV5-1
J: TRBJ2-4
CDR3: ASSQTGQSSKNIQY

V: TRBV28
J: TRBJ1-5
CDR3: ASSQSNQPQH

V: TRBV7-3
J: TRBJ2-5
CDR3: ASSLWGEVQETQY

V: TRBV2
J: TRBJ1-4
CDR3: ASSEGQGFEKLF

V: TRBV7-8
J: TRBJ1-6
CDR3: ASKLNWPANSPLH

V: TRBV6-4
J: TRBJ2-1
CDR3: ASSIGESSYNEQF

V: TRBV7-9
J: TRBJ1-1
CDR3: ASSLGTPQTGTEAF

V: TRBV7-9
J: TRBJ2-3
CDR3: ASIHSGGTDTQY

V: TRBV5-3
J: TRBJ1-2
CDR3: ARSLGRPSGCGYT

V: TRBV5-1
J: TRBJ1-4
CDR3: ASSSGLQGEKLF

V: TRBV27
J: TRBJ2-2
CDR3: ATSRAGPRNTGELF

V: TRBV24-1
J: TRBJ2-5
CDR3: APKGPREAQY

V: TRBV25-1
J: TRBJ2-1
CDR3: ASSAPGGRSNEQF

V: TRBV30
J: TRBJ1-2
CDR3: AWPTVVGYT

V: TRBV6-4
J: TRBJ2-1
CDR3: ASSNRDRLRDEQF

V: TRBV3-1/TRBV3-2
J: TRBJ1-1
CDR3: ASSQMPGGATEAF

V: TRBV5-8
J: TRBJ1-5
CDR3: ASNLRLSGTLHQPQH

V: TRBV27
J: TRBJ1-1
CDR3: ASSGTGVTEAF

V: TRBV20-1
J: TRBJ2-7
CDR3: SASIGNSYEQY

V: TRBV19
J: TRBJ1-3
CDR3: ASSPGAGNTIY

V: TRBV19
J: TRBJ1-1
CDR3: ASSKAGGILGTEAF

V: TRBV5-1
J: TRBJ2-7
CDR3: ASSLAAGGSAGRRY